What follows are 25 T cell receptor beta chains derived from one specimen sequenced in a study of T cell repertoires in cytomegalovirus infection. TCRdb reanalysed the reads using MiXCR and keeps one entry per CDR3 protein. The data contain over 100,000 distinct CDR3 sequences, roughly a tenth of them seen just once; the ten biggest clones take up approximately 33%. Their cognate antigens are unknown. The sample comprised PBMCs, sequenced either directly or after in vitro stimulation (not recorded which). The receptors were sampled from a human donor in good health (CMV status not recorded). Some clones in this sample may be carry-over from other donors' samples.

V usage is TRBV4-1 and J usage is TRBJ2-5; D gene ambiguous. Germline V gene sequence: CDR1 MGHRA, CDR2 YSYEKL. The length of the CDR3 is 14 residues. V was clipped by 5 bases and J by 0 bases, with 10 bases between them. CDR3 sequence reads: CASSAALYQETQYF. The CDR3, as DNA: TGCGCCAGCAGCGCCGCCCTGTACCAAGAGACCCAGTACTTC.

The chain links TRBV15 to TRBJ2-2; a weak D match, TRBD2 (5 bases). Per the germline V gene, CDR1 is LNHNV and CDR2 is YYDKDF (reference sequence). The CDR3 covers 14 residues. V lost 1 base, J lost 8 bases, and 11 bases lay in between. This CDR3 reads CATSRGPTGGELFF. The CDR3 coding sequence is TGTGCCACCAGCAGAGGCCCCACGGGAGGGGAGCTGTTTTTT.

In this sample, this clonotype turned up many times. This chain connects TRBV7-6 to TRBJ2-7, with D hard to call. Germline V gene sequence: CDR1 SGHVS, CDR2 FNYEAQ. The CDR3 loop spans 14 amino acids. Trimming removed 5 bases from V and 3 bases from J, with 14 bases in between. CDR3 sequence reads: CASSPSPADYEQYF. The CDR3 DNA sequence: TGTGCCAGCAGCCCGTCCCCCGCGGACTACGAGCAGTACTTC.

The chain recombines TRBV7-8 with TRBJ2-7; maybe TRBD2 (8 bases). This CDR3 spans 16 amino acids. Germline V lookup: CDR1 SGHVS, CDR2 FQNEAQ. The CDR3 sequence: CASSLGGGRLRGEQYV. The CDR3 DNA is TGTGCAAGCAGCTTAGGGGGCGGGAGGTTGAGGGGCGAGCAGTACGTC.

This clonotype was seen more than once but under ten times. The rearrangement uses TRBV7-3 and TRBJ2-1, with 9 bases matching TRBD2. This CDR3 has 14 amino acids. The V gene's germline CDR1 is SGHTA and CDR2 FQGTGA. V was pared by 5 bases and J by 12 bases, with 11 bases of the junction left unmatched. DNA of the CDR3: TGTGCCAGCAGCCCCCTGGGCGGGAGGGCTGGGCAGTTCTTC. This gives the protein CASSPLGGRAGQFF. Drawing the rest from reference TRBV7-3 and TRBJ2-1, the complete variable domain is GAGVSQTPSNKVTEKGKYVELRCDPISGHTALYWYRQSLGQGPEFLIYFQGTGAADDSGLPNDRFFAVRPEGSVSTLKIQRTERGDSAVYLCASSPLGGRAGQFFGPGTRLTVL.

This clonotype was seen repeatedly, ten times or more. The CDR3: CAISTDPSISGNTIYF. The CDR3 DNA reads as TGTGCCATCAGCACAGACCCCTCAATCTCTGGAAACACCATATATTTT. V gene TRBV10-3 combines with J gene TRBJ1-3; unclear D gene. Trimming stripped 6 bases from V and 0 bases from J, with 15 bases between. This CDR3 spans 16 amino acids. Germline V gives CDR1 ENHRY, CDR2 SYGVKD.

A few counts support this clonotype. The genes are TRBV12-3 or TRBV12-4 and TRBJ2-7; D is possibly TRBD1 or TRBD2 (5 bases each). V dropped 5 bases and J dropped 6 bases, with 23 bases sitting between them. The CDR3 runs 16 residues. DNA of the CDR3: TGTGCCAGCAGTACATTCTTTGGGGGAGTGGGTGCCGAGCAGTACTTC. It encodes CASSTFFGGVGAEQYF.

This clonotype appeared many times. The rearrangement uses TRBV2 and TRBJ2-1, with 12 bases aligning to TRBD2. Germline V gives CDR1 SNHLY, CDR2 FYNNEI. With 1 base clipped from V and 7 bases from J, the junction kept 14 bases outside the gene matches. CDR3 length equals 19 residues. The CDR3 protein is CASSEDGTGASGRGNEQFF. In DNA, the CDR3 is TGTGCCAGCAGTGAAGACGGGACGGGCGCTAGCGGGAGGGGGAATGAGCAGTTCTTC.

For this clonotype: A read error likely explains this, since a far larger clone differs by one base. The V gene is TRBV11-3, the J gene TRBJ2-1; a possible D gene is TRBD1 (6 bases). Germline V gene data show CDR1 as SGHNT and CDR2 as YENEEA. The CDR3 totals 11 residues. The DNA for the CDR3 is TGTGCCAACAGCTTAGGGGGTGAGCAGTTCTTC. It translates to CANSLGGEQFF.

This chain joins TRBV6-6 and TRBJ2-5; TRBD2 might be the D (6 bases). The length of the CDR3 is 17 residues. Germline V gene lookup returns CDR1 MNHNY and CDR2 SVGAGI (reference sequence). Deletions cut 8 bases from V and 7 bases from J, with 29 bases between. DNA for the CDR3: TGTGCCAGCTCCCCCCCAACGGGGCGGGACCTGATTGGGACCCAGTACTTC. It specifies CASSPPTGRDLIGTQYF.

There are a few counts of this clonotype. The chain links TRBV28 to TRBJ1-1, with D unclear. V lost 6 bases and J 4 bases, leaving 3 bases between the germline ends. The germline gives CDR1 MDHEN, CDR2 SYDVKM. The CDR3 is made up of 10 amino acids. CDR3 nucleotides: TGTGCCAGCAGAAGCACTGAAGCTTTCTTT. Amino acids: CASRSTEAFF. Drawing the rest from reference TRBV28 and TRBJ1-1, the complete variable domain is DVKVTQSSRYLVKRTGEKVFLECVQDMDHENMFWYRQDPGLGLRLIYFSYDVKMKEKGDIPEGYSVSREKKERFSLILESASTNQTSMYLCASRSTEAFFGQGTRLTVV.

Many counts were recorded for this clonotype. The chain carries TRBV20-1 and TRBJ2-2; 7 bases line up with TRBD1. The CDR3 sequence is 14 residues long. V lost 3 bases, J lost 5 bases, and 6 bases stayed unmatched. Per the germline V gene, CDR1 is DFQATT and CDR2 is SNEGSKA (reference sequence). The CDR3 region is CSARVLQGTGELFF. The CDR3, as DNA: TGCAGTGCTAGGGTCCTACAGGGGACCGGGGAGCTGTTTTTT.

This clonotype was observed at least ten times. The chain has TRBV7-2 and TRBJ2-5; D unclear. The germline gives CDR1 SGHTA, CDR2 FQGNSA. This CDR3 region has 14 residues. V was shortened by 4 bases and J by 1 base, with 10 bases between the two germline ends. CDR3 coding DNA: TGTGCCAGCAGCTCCACTTGGGTCCAAGAGACCCAGTACTTC. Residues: CASSSTWVQETQYF.

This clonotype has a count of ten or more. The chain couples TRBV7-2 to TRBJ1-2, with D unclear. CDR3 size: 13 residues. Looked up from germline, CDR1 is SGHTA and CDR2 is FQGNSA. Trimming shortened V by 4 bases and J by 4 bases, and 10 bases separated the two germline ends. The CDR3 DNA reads TGTGCCAGCAGCTCCCCGGACCTCTATGGCTACACCTTC. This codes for CASSSPDLYGYTF.

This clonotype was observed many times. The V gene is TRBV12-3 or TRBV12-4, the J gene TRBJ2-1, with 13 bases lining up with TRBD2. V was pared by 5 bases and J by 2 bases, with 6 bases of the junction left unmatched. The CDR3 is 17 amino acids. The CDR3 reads CASSPGLAGLTYNEQFF. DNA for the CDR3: TGTGCCAGCAGTCCGGGACTAGCGGGACTCACCTACAATGAGCAGTTCTTC.

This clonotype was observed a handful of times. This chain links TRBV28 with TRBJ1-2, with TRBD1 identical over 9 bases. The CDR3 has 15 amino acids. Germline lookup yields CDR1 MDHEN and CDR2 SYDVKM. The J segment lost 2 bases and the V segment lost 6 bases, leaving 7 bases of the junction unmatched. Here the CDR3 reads CASRKPGQGNYGYTF. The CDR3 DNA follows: TGTGCCAGCAGAAAGCCGGGACAGGGCAACTATGGCTACACCTTC.

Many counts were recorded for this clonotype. The CDR3 region is CASSPSLPGFPEAFF. In nucleotides, the CDR3 is TGTGCCAGCAGCCCTAGCCTACCAGGGTTCCCTGAAGCTTTCTTT. This chain connects TRBV11-1 to TRBJ1-1; perhaps TRBD1 as D (5 bases). V was cut by 5 bases and J by 6 bases, with 19 bases left in between. CDR1 SGHAT and CDR2 FQDESV come from the germline V gene (reference sequence). This CDR3 spans 15 amino acids.

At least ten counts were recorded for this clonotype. CDR3 amino acids: CASSLNTEETQYF. In nucleotides, the CDR3 is TGTGCCAGCAGCTTAAACACGGAAGAGACCCAGTACTTC. The V gene is TRBV5-4, the J gene TRBJ2-5; no firm D call. Trimming stripped 2 bases from V and 3 bases from J, with 8 bases between. Per germline, CDR1 SGHNT and CDR2 YYREEE (reference sequence). This CDR3 comprises 13 residues.

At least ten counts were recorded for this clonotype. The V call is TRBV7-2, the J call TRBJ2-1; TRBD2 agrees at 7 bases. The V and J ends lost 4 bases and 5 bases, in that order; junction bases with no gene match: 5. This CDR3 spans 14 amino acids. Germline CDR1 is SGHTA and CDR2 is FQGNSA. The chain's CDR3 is CASSYGTTNNEQFF. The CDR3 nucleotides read TGTGCCAGCAGCTACGGGACTACCAACAATGAGCAGTTCTTC.

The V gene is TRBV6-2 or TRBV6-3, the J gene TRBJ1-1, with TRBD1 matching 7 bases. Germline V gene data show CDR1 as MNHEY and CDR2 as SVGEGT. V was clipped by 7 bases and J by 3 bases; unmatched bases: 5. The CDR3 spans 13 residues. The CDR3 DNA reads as TGTGCCAGCAAGGGACAGACCTACACTGAAGCTTTCTTT. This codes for CASKGQTYTEAFF.

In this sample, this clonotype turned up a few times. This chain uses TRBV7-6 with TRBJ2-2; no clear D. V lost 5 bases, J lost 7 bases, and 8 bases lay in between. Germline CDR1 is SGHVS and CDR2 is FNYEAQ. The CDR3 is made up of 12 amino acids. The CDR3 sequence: CASSLMGGELFF. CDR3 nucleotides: TGTGCCAGCAGCCTGATGGGCGGGGAGCTGTTTTTT. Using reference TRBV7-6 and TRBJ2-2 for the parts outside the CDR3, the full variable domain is GAGVSQSPRYKVTKRGQDVALRCDPISGHVSLYWYRQALGQGPEFLTYFNYEAQQDKSGLPNDRFSAERPEGSISTLTIQRTEQRDSAMYRCASSLMGGELFFGEGSRLTVL.

The CDR3 is CAWNSGTAGNTIYF. The CDR3 DNA reads TGTGCCTGGAATAGCGGGACTGCTGGAAACACCATATATTTT. The J gene is TRBJ1-3, the V gene TRBV30; tentative D call: TRBD1 (5 bases). CDR1 and CDR2 from the germline V gene are GTSNPN and SVGIG (reference sequence). V was trimmed by 4 bases and J by 2 bases, leaving 12 bases between them. This CDR3 spans 14 amino acids.

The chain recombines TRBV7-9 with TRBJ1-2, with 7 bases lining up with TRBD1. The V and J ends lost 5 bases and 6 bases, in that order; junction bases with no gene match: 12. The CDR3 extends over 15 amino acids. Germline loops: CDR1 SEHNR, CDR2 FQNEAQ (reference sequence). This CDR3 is CASSLETGLRNGYTF. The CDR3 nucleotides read TGTGCCAGCAGCCTTGAGACAGGGTTGAGGAATGGCTACACCTTC.

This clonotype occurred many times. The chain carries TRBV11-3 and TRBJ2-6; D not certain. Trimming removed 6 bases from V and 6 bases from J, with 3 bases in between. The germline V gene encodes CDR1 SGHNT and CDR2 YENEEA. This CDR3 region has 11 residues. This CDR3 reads CASRQANVLTF. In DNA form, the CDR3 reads TGTGCCAGCAGACAGGCCAACGTCCTGACTTTC.

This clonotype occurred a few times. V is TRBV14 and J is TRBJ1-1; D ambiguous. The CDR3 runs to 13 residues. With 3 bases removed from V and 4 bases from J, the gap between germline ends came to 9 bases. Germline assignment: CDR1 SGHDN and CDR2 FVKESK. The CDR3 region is CASSQGLVTEAFF. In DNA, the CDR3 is TGTGCCAGCAGCCAGGGGTTGGTCACTGAAGCTTTCTTT.